A single sample is the source of the 32 T cell receptor beta chains below, sequenced in a study of glioma-infiltrating T cells. TCR alpha and beta CDR3 regions were amplified from RNA using iRepertoire nested multiplex PCR. TCRdb processed the multiplex PCR reads anew with MiXCR; each CDR3 protein has one entry. The top ten clones hold approximately 43% of a sample with fewer than 110,000 distinct CDR3 sequences, 25% to 35% of them seen once. The sequenced material came from glioma tissue, nonneoplastic brain tissue, or PBMCs (not recorded which). Receptors originate from a human donor with low-grade glioma or glioblastoma, undergoing nonglioma brain surgery, or in good health (not recorded which).

The rearrangement links TRBV20-1 to TRBJ1-1; D call uncertain. This CDR3 is built from 15 residues. Deletions cut 1 base from V and 1 base from J, with 13 bases between. From germline, CDR1 is DFQATT and CDR2 SNEGSKA (reference sequence). The CDR3 spells CSARGTERENTEAFF. In nucleotides, the CDR3 is TGCAGTGCTAGAGGCACGGAGAGGGAGAACACTGAAGCTTTCTTT.

Details on this clonotype: A single base separates this from a much larger clone, so it may be a read error. V gene TRBV6-1 combines with J gene TRBJ1-1; D is undetermined. Germline-derived CDR1 and CDR2 are MNHNS and SASEGT. The CDR3 length is 13 residues. V lost 6 bases and J 2 bases, leaving 10 bases between the germline ends. CDR3 protein: CASSEPENTEAFF. CDR3 bases: TGTGCCAGCAGCGAACCTGAAAACACTGAAGCTTTCTTT.

This clonotype was seen only a few times. The CDR3 region has the DNA TGTGCCAGCAGCGAGCAGGACTCTGGGGCCAACGTCCTGACTTTC. Amino acids: CASSEQDSGANVLTF. The chain employs TRBV27 and TRBJ2-6, with D unresolved. Germline loops: CDR1 MNHEY, CDR2 SMNVEV (reference sequence). Trimming left V 6 bases short and J 0 bases short, with 9 bases between. This CDR3 is 15 amino acids long.

The gene calls are TRBV2 and TRBJ2-1, with 16 positions matching TRBD2. The CDR3 spans 19 residues. Germline V gene data show CDR1 as SNHLY and CDR2 as FYNNEI. The ends lost 4 bases at V and 5 bases at J; junction bases unmatched: 11. CDR3 DNA sequence: TGTGCCAGCAGTGGGGGACTAGCGGGGGGGCCAGTATCGAACAATGAGCAGTTCTTC. As protein: CASSGGLAGGPVSNNEQFF.

This clonotype occurred many times. The chain is built from TRBV3-1 and TRBJ1-2; D gene unclear. The germline V gene has CDR1 LGHDT and CDR2 YNNKEL (reference sequence). The ends were cut back, 1 base at V and 1 base at J, with 7 bases in the middle. CDR3 length: 14 residues. CDR3 residues: CASSQGWSNYGYTF. CDR3 DNA sequence: TGTGCCAGCAGCCAAGGGTGGAGTAACTATGGCTACACCTTC. The variable domain in full, completed from reference TRBV3-1 and TRBJ1-2, reads DTAVSQTPKYLVTQMGNDKSIKCEQNLGHDTMYWYKQDSKKFLKIMFSYNNKELIINETVPNRFSPKSPDKAHLNLHINSLELGDSAVYFCASSQGWSNYGYTFGSGTRLTVV.

The chain employs TRBV7-2 and TRBJ1-2; D unresolved. The germline CDR1 and CDR2 sequences are SGHTA and FQGNSA. The V end was cut by 1 base, the J end by 10 bases, with 16 bases between. CDR3 size: 14 residues. CDR3 in amino acids: CASSLVERKYAYTF. The CDR3 DNA reads as TGTGCCAGCAGCTTAGTAGAGAGAAAGTACGCCTACACCTTC.

This clonotype was counted at least ten times. V and J are TRBV5-4 and TRBJ2-3, with D unresolved. The CDR3 covers 13 residues. Germline V CDR1 and CDR2: SGHNT, YYREEE (reference sequence). The ends were cut back, 3 bases at V and 6 bases at J, with 11 bases in the middle. The CDR3 sequence: CASSSPQSDTQYF. The CDR3 DNA follows: TGTGCCAGCAGCTCGCCGCAGTCGGATACGCAGTATTTT.

The CDR3: CASSLSAQGYTEAFF. CDR3 nucleotide sequence: TGTGCCAGCAGCTTATCAGCACAGGGCTACACTGAAGCTTTCTTT. The rearrangement uses TRBV7-9 and TRBJ1-1; the D gene is possibly TRBD1 (6 bases). In germline, CDR1 is SEHNR, CDR2 FQNEAQ (reference sequence). This CDR3 region has 15 residues. V shed 2 bases and J shed 3 bases, with 13 bases lying between them.

Details on this clonotype: It may be a read error: a sequence one base away is much more abundant. The rearrangement uses TRBV20-1 and TRBJ1-3; 7 bases fit TRBD1. The CDR3 is 13 residues long. Germline values: CDR1 DFQATT, CDR2 SNEGSKA (reference sequence). CDR3 residues: CSAADRAGNNIYF. CDR3 in DNA: TGCAGTGCTGCCGACAGGGCTGGAAACAACATATATTTT.

This clonotype was observed at least ten times. V gene TRBV27 combines with J gene TRBJ1-2; the D gene is possibly TRBD1 (6 bases). The CDR3 totals 15 residues. Between the trimmed V and J ends, which lost 2 bases and 6 bases, there was a span of 16 bases. In germline, CDR1 is MNHEY, CDR2 SMNVEV (reference sequence). The CDR3 loop reads CASSLDGTKRDGYTF. CDR3 DNA sequence: TGTGCCAGCAGTTTAGACGGGACAAAAAGGGATGGCTACACCTTC.

In the case of this clonotype: One junction end does not reproduce the germline sequence, and a read error may be involved. The chain has TRBV6-5 and TRBJ2-7; no clear D. Germline lookup yields CDR1 MNHEY and CDR2 SVGAGI. The CDR3 contains 15 residues. CDR3 amino acids: CASRVTPISSYKQYF. The CDR3 DNA sequence: TGTGCCAGCAGGGTGACTCCGATCAGCTCCTACAAGCAGTACTTC.

As for this clonotype: A read error may explain this, as a much larger clone is one base away. The chain combines TRBV6-9 with TRBJ1-6; maybe TRBD1 (5 bases). This CDR3 contains 14 residues. The germline CDR1 and CDR2 sequences are MNHGY and SVAAGI. This CDR3 reads CARSSETVNSPLHF. The DNA of the CDR3 is TGTGCCCGCAGTTCCGAGACAGTCAATTCACCCCTCCACTTT.

The J gene is TRBJ1-1, the V gene TRBV7-2; a possible D gene is TRBD1 (5 bases). Germline CDR1 SGHTA, CDR2 FQGNSA. The CDR3 is 16 amino acids. Trimming pared 2 bases from V and 3 bases from J, leaving 16 bases between. Written as DNA, the CDR3 is TGTGCCAGCAGCTTAATGGGGGTGAGATTTGACACTGAAGCTTTCTTT. This sequence encodes CASSLMGVRFDTEAFF.

This clonotype has ten or more counts. The V gene is TRBV18, the J gene TRBJ2-1; TRBD2 matches at 10 bases. Germline V gene sequence: CDR1 KGHSH, CDR2 LQKENI. The CDR3 contains 13 residues. Losses at the gene ends were 3 bases for V and 8 bases for J; bases not matched to a gene: 1. The CDR3 loop reads CASSPGLADEQFF. The CDR3 DNA sequence: TGTGCCAGCTCACCCGGACTAGCGGATGAGCAGTTCTTC.

Concerning this clonotype itself: At one boundary the junction diverges from the germline segment, which might be a read error. The rearrangement joins TRBV29-1 to TRBJ1-4, with D unclear. Germline CDR1 is SQVTM and CDR2 is ANQGSEA. CDR3 length: 14 amino acids. CDR3 nucleotides: TGCAGCGTTTTTCCTGGTGCAACTAATGAAAAACTGCTTTTT. This sequence encodes CSVFPGATNEKLLF.

This clonotype was detected ten times or more. The chain is built from TRBV20-1 and TRBJ2-7, with D uncertain. The CDR3 spans 11 residues. Trimming left V 5 bases short and J 6 bases short, with 11 bases between. Germline values: CDR1 DFQATT, CDR2 SNEGSKA (reference sequence). The CDR3, as DNA: TGCAGTGCTCTAATCTTGGGCGAGCAGTACTTC. Translated: CSALILGEQYF.

Comments on this clonotype: A junction end diverges from the germline sequence, so it may reflect a read error. The chain has TRBV14 and TRBJ2-1; D not resolved. In germline, CDR1 is SGHDN, CDR2 FVKESK. The CDR3 sequence is 15 residues long. DNA of the CDR3: TGTGCCAGCAGCCAAGAGACCGCCTCATACAATGAGCGGTTCTTC. It yields the protein CASSQETASYNERFF.

The CDR3 nucleotides are TGTGCCAGCAGTGTAGCTGGACTGAACGTTGCGCAGTATTTT. Protein product: CASSVAGLNVAQYF. The chain employs TRBV2 and TRBJ2-3, with D perhaps matching TRBD2 (5 bases). The CDR3 is made up of 14 amino acids. V was shortened by 4 bases and J by 10 bases, with 18 bases between the two germline ends. CDR1 and CDR2 (germline): SNHLY, FYNNEI. Full variable domain (outside the CDR3, taken from reference TRBV2 and TRBJ2-3): EPEVTQTPSHQVTQMGQEVILRCVPISNHLYFYWYRQILGQKVEFLVSFYNNEISEKSEIFDDQFSVERPDGSNFTLKIRSTKLEDSAMYFCASSVAGLNVAQYFGPGTRLTVL.

This clonotype was counted ten times or more. This chain links TRBV27 with TRBJ2-1, with 11 nucleotides matching TRBD2. The germline V gene encodes CDR1 MNHEY and CDR2 SMNVEV (reference sequence). This CDR3 has 16 residues. Trimming at V came to 4 bases and at J to 8 bases, leaving 10 bases not matched to a gene. The CDR3 loop reads CASSSRLAGKGHEQFF. Here the CDR3 DNA reads TGTGCCAGCAGTTCCCGACTAGCGGGGAAAGGCCATGAGCAGTTCTTC.

This clonotype was seen repeatedly, ten times or more. The chain joins TRBV7-2 to TRBJ1-1; D gene unclear. The V end was cut by 2 bases, the J end by 3 bases, with 4 bases between. The CDR3 loop spans 12 amino acids. Germline assignment: CDR1 SGHTA and CDR2 FQGNSA. CDR3 protein: CASSLMYTEAFF. In DNA, the CDR3 is TGTGCCAGCAGCTTAATGTACACTGAAGCTTTCTTT.

In this sample, this clonotype turned up a few times. The chain combines TRBV2 with TRBJ2-3; D perhaps matches TRBD2 (6 bases). The CDR3 extends over 15 amino acids. CDR1 is SNHLY and CDR2 is FYNNEI in the germline V gene. Trimming cost V 7 bases and J 6 bases, with 20 bases left between them. The CDR3 DNA follows: TGTGCCAGCAACCTCGACGGGGGACCCAGGGATACGCAGTATTTT. Amino acids: CASNLDGGPRDTQYF.

Regarding this clonotype: A much larger clone lies a single base off, so this may be a read error. The rearrangement joins TRBV28 to TRBJ1-2; TRBD1 might be the D (5 bases). Germline V gene sequence: CDR1 MDHEN, CDR2 SYDVKM. The CDR3 is made up of 12 amino acids. The CDR3 protein is CASMEGNYDYTF. CDR3 sequence (DNA): TGTGCCAGCATGGAGGGGAACTATGACTACACCTTC.

The chain links TRBV19 to TRBJ1-5, with a possible D match to TRBD1 (6 bases). CDR1 and CDR2 from the germline V gene are LNHDA and SQIVND (reference sequence). This CDR3 comprises 17 residues. V lost 8 bases, J lost 7 bases, and 27 bases lay in between. The CDR3 DNA sequence: TGTGCCAGTGGTACGCCAGGGGTAACAGGGTGGGGGCAGCCCCAGCATTTT. Encoded protein: CASGTPGVTGWGQPQHF.

There are many counts of this clonotype. The CDR3 spells CASRRESGAADTEAFF. DNA of the CDR3: TGTGCCAGCAGGAGAGAATCAGGGGCGGCGGACACTGAAGCTTTCTTT. The chain recombines TRBV6-1 with TRBJ1-1; tentatively, D is TRBD1 (6 bases). The CDR3 contains 16 residues. Trimming shortened V by 6 bases and J by 3 bases, and 20 bases separated the two germline ends. The germline V gene has CDR1 MNHNS and CDR2 SASEGT.

This clonotype was seen more than once but under ten times. The chain couples TRBV5-4 to TRBJ2-3; D is undetermined. The CDR3 totals 13 residues. Trimming removed 0 bases at V and 6 bases at J, with 8 bases between. Per germline, CDR1 SGHNT and CDR2 YYREEE (reference sequence). CDR3 amino acids: CASSLAWGDTQYF. The DNA for the CDR3 is TGTGCCAGCAGCTTGGCCTGGGGTGATACGCAGTATTTT.

Details on this clonotype: Just one base apart from a much larger clone, this may be a read error. The genes are TRBV20-1 and TRBJ2-7; TRBD1 or TRBD2 may be the D gene (6 bases each). The ends were cut back, 3 bases at V and 2 bases at J, with 8 bases in the middle. Germline V gene sequence: CDR1 DFQATT, CDR2 SNEGSKA (reference sequence). This CDR3 is 12 amino acids long. CDR3 sequence reads: CSASGGAYEQYF. CDR3 coding DNA: TGCAGTGCTAGCGGGGGCGCCTACGAGCAGTACTTC.

Concerning this clonotype itself: A read error may explain this, as a much larger clone is one base away. The chain recombines TRBV19 with TRBJ2-3; D assignment may be TRBD1 or TRBD2 (5 bases each). V lost 5 bases, J lost 3 bases, and 15 bases lay in between. The CDR3 runs to 15 residues. Germline-derived CDR1 and CDR2 are LNHDA and SQIVND (reference sequence). The CDR3 DNA reads TGTGCCAGTAGTGGGGGAAAGGGAATTACAGATACGCAGTATTTT. This encodes CASSGGKGITDTQYF.

This clonotype has only one observation. The chain recombines TRBV6-6 with TRBJ1-1; 10 nucleotides match TRBD1. V dropped 3 bases and J dropped 2; count of bases not matched to a gene: 3. The CDR3 runs to 15 residues. Germline-derived CDR1 and CDR2 are MNHNY and SVGAGI (reference sequence). The CDR3 loop reads CASSYKTGGNTEAFF. The CDR3 DNA sequence: TGTGCCAGCAGTTATAAGACAGGGGGCAACACTGAAGCTTTCTTT.

This clonotype has just one count. One junction end disagrees with the germline gene, perhaps due to a read error. This chain uses TRBV7-2 with TRBJ2-3; TRBD1 agrees at 8 bases. Per germline, CDR1 SGHTA and CDR2 FQGNSA. CDR3 length: 14 residues. The CDR3 sequence: CASSIGQGQDAQYF. CDR3 DNA: TGTGCCAGCAGCATAGGACAGGGACAAGATGCGCAGTATTTT.

Points on this clonotype: Sequence at one end of the junction differs from germline and may be a read error. The rearrangement joins TRBV5-1 to TRBJ2-3, with TRBD1 matching 7 bases. CDR3 length: 16 amino acids. Germline V gene data show CDR1 as SGHRS and CDR2 as YFSETQ. DNA for the CDR3: TGCGCCAGCAGCTTGACCCCGACAGGGACCACAGATAAGCAGTATTTT. As protein: CASSLTPTGTTDKQYF.

Concerning this clonotype: This could be a read error, since a much larger clone is one nucleotide away. No conserved phenylalanine or tryptophan ends this CDR3, so it is likely a read error. Because the CDR3's place on the DNA is in doubt, the DNA is left out and the CDR3 is given as listed by TCRdb. The J gene is TRBJ2-3, the V gene TRBV7-2; TRBD1 is the table's D call and was not checked against the DNA. Germline V gene lookup returns CDR1 SGHTA and CDR2 FQGNSA. The CDR3 is made up of 14 amino acids, end residues included. The CDR3 spells CASSSDWGSPPRPD.

This clonotype was counted between two and nine times. The CDR3 spells CSVEPGGRRDEQFF. For the CDR3, the DNA is TGCAGCGTTGAACCCGGGGGGAGACGCGATGAGCAGTTCTTC. The rearrangement links TRBV29-1 to TRBJ2-1; TRBD2 aligns across 7 bases. The CDR3 is made up of 14 amino acids. After removal of 2 bases from V and 8 bases from J, the junction contained 9 bases not matched to a gene. CDR1 SQVTM and CDR2 ANQGSEA come from the germline V gene.